This T cell receptor beta chain derives from a study of blood T cell repertoires in COVID-19. Study summary: The analysed material was cDNA or gDNA that came from T cells, B-cell-depleted T cells, or PBMCs.

Methods used by the authors: Amplified reference gene primers provided the basis for estimating nucleated cell counts. Repertoires were generated with immunoSEQ multiplex PCR, while TCRdb's copy carries only in-frame clones and drops some. That table gives V, J and clone size, and the DNA gave D and trimming. The table includes roughly 240,000 clones, about four fifths detected once. Cohorts were based on clinical histories the participants reported. CDR3 length: 11 amino acids. CDR1 and CDR2 (germline): SGHAT, FQNNGV. Trimming pared 2 bases from V and 6 bases from J, leaving 4 bases between. Sample: PBMCs or T cells enriched from blood (not recorded which). The receptor was derived from a woman aged 40 to 55 who had been exposed to COVID-19. The chain recombines TRBV11-2 with TRBJ1-1; D ambiguous. CDR3 residues: CASSLSSEAFF. The CDR3 nucleotides are TGTGCCAGCAGCTTATCCTCTGAAGCTTTCTTT.